This TCR beta chain comes out of a study of T cell responses to AZD1222 COVID-19 vaccine. Overall study context: The study pooled second doses at about 4 or about 12 weeks. General observations from the study: Clonal diversity may have been underestimated in mostly white British donors. Within unmutated variant regions lay the reported targets of nearly half of spike-specific TCRs.

TCRdb's table, derived via immunoSEQ multiplex PCR, lists solely in-frame clones and lacks some. The sample consists of around 180,000 clones, approximately 86% of them appearing once. Worth noting for this clone: What it binds is not known.

The germline CDR1 and CDR2 sequences are MDHEN and SYDVKM. This CDR3 is built from 12 residues. V lost 5 bases, J lost 3 bases, and 6 bases lay in between. The sequence was obtained from an adult in good health. The chain couples TRBV28 to TRBJ2-3, with D unclear. Sample: peripheral blood, taken on day 0 of AZD1222 vaccination. DNA for the CDR3: TGTGCCAGCAGTCTTGGGACAGATACGCAGTATTTT. It codes for CASSLGTDTQYF.